This entry lists 20 T cell receptor beta chains sequenced from one sample in a study of T cell responses to AZD1222 COVID-19 vaccine. TCRdb's copy holds only in-frame clones and misses some; the assay was immunoSEQ multiplex PCR. The profile shows fewer than 150,000 clones, approximately 84% of them singletons. The material sequenced was peripheral blood, taken on day 0 of AZD1222 vaccination. The receptors come from an adult in good health.

This clone was counted a few times. This sequence joins TRBV11-3 and TRBJ2-1; D possibly corresponds to TRBD1 (6 bases). CDR1 and CDR2 from the germline V gene are SGHNT and YENEEA. The CDR3 covers 20 residues. V was trimmed by 0 bases and J by 3 bases, leaving 24 bases between them. CDR3 amino acids: CASSLDPTQNLRGDYNEQFF. The CDR3 DNA reads as TGTGCCAGCAGCTTAGATCCCACACAAAACCTCAGGGGCGACTACAATGAGCAGTTCTTC.

The V call is TRBV5-6, the J call TRBJ1-2; D is unresolved. The V gene lost 4 bases and the J gene lost 7 bases, with 11 bases spanning the gap. The germline V gene encodes CDR1 SGHDT and CDR2 YYEEEE. The CDR3 covers 12 residues. The CDR3 nucleotides are TGTGCCAGCAGCCCTCTGTCGCGTGGCTACACCTTC. Encoded protein: CASSPLSRGYTF.

This chain uses TRBV12-3 or TRBV12-4 with TRBJ1-3; weak D call: TRBD1 (5 bases). The V and J ends lost 9 bases and 4 bases respectively, with 13 bases between them. The CDR3 has 13 amino acids. DNA for the CDR3: TGTGCCAGTTATTGGGGGGAAGGAAACACCATATATTTT. Protein: CASYWGEGNTIYF.

This sequence joins TRBV7-9 and TRBJ2-5; tentative D call: TRBD2 (7 bases). Trimming removed 5 bases from V and 5 bases from J, with 18 bases in between. Germline lookup yields CDR1 SEHNR and CDR2 FQNEAQ (reference sequence). This CDR3 contains 15 residues. The DNA for the CDR3 is TGTGCCAGCAGCGAGAAGAGCGGGACAAGGGAGACCCAGTACTTC. Translation: CASSEKSGTRETQYF.

This chain connects TRBV6-5 to TRBJ1-1; D is uncertain. The germline V gene has CDR1 MNHEY and CDR2 SVGAGI. Trimming removed 2 bases from V and 1 base from J, with 5 bases in between. The CDR3 contains 13 residues. The CDR3 coding sequence is TGTGCCAGCAGTTACGGGGAGAACACTGAAGCTTTCTTT. It encodes CASSYGENTEAFF.

This chain connects TRBV11-3 to TRBJ2-7; 7 nucleotides align to TRBD1. The CDR3 is 17 amino acids. Germline values: CDR1 SGHNT, CDR2 YENEEA. J was trimmed by 2 bases and V by 1 base; bases with no gene match: 11. The CDR3 loop is CASSLGFRTGRPYEQYF. The CDR3 DNA follows: TGTGCCAGCAGCTTAGGGTTTCGGACAGGCCGCCCCTACGAGCAGTACTTC.

V usage is TRBV11-2 and J usage is TRBJ2-1; possibly TRBD2 for D (6 bases). Per the germline V gene, CDR1 is SGHAT and CDR2 is FQNNGV. The CDR3 runs 19 residues. Between the trimmed V and J ends, which lost 3 bases and 4 bases, there was a span of 25 bases. CDR3 in amino acids: CASSFGAGASETFYNEQFF. The CDR3 DNA reads as TGTGCCAGCAGCTTTGGGGCCGGAGCTAGCGAGACCTTTTACAATGAGCAGTTCTTC.

This sequence joins TRBV9 and TRBJ1-1, with TRBD1 matching 8 bases. The CDR3 has 15 residues. Unmatched junction bases numbered 3, after V lost 1 base and J lost 1 base. The germline V gene has CDR1 SGDLS and CDR2 YYNGEE. The CDR3 here is CASSVLGQENTEAFF. CDR3 DNA: TGTGCCAGCAGCGTATTGGGACAGGAGAACACTGAAGCTTTCTTT.

The CDR3 region has the DNA TGTGCCAGCAGTTACTCTTCCCCAGGCGGCTATGGCTACACCTTC. Translated: CASSYSSPGGYGYTF. The chain recombines TRBV6-2 or TRBV6-3 with TRBJ1-2, with unresolved D. CDR1 is MNHEY, CDR2 SVGEGT, per germline. The CDR3 extends over 15 amino acids. The V end was cut by 0 bases, the J end by 4 bases, with 12 bases between.

The J gene is TRBJ2-3, the V gene TRBV7-2; D assignment may be TRBD1 or TRBD2 (6 bases each). The CDR3 has 14 residues. V shed 4 bases and J shed 5 bases, with 13 bases lying between them. From germline, CDR1 is SGHTA and CDR2 FQGNSA. The CDR3 loop reads CASSSPRGGDTQYF. The CDR3 coding sequence is TGTGCCAGCAGCTCACCCAGGGGAGGAGATACGCAGTATTTT. The full variable domain, in which reference TRBV7-2 and TRBJ2-3 provide the parts outside the CDR3, is GAGVSQSPSNKVTEKGKDVELRCDPISGHTALYWYRQSLGQGLEFLIYFQGNSAPDKSGLPSDRFSAERTGGSVSTLTIQRTQQEDSAVYLCASSSPRGGDTQYFGPGTRLTVL.

The rearrangement links TRBV13 to TRBJ1-2, with 11 bases matching TRBD1. The trim removed 5 bases at V and 4 bases at J, leaving 9 bases unmatched. Germline CDR1 PRHDT, CDR2 FYEKMQ (reference sequence). The CDR3 runs to 16 residues. CDR3 region: CASSTQDRGLSYGYTF. CDR3 DNA: TGTGCCAGCAGCACCCAGGACAGGGGGCTTTCCTATGGCTACACCTTC.

The DNA of the CDR3 is TGTGCCAGCAGGCTCCAAGCGGGGGGGAAACTTTACGAGCAGTACTTC. Translating it yields CASRLQAGGKLYEQYF. This rearrangement joins TRBV7-2 to TRBJ2-7; 10 nucleotides line up with TRBD2. This CDR3 has 16 residues. V shed 6 bases and J 4 bases; nucleotides not matched to a gene: 12. Germline-derived CDR1 and CDR2 are SGHTA and FQGNSA.

V is TRBV7-9 and J is TRBJ2-1, with D possibly called TRBD1 or TRBD2 (5 bases each). This CDR3 region has 16 residues. V lost 3 bases and J 0 bases, leaving 12 bases between the germline ends. In germline, CDR1 is SEHNR, CDR2 FQNEAQ (reference sequence). The CDR3 sequence is CASSFRGSSSYNEQFF. CDR3 bases: TGTGCCAGCAGCTTTCGGGGCTCGAGCTCCTACAATGAGCAGTTCTTC. The whole variable domain, filled in from reference TRBV7-9 and TRBJ2-1, reads DTGVSQNPRHKITKRGQNVTFRCDPISEHNRLYWYRQTLGQGPEFLTYFQNEAQLEKSRLLSDRFSAERPKGSFSTLEIQRTEQGDSAMYLCASSFRGSSSYNEQFFGPGTRLTVL.

This chain connects TRBV15 to TRBJ1-1; no clear D. Trimming removed 5 bases at V and 6 bases at J, with 19 bases between. The CDR3 contains 15 residues. Per the germline V gene, CDR1 is LNHNV and CDR2 is YYDKDF (reference sequence). CDR3 sequence (DNA): TGTGCCACCAGCTTTCTGGGGTGGGAGGTCGCTGAAGCTTTCTTT. Its protein product is CATSFLGWEVAEAFF.

The count of this clone is one. The rearrangement links TRBV5-4 to TRBJ2-7, with D perhaps matching TRBD1 or TRBD2 (5 bases each). V gave up 0 bases and J gave up 2 bases, with 9 bases separating them. CDR1 and CDR2 from the germline V gene are SGHNT and YYREEE (reference sequence). The CDR3 sequence is 14 residues long. CDR3 coding DNA: TGTGCCAGCAGCTTGGCCCCGGGGCCCTACGAGCAGTACTTC. Protein product: CASSLAPGPYEQYF.

The rearrangement joins TRBV30 to TRBJ1-3, with 9 bases fitting TRBD1. CDR3 length: 14 amino acids. Germline CDR1 reads GTSNPN; CDR2 reads SVGIG (reference sequence). J gave up 5 bases and V 0 bases, and 2 bases lay outside the gene matches. CDR3 amino acids: CAWSVGTGRNTIYF. CDR3 DNA: TGTGCCTGGAGTGTAGGGACAGGGAGAAACACCATATATTTT.

As to this clone: The sample contains more than one DNA sequence encoding this CDR3. V is TRBV9 and J is TRBJ1-1; TRBD1 matches at 7 bases. The junction had 6 bases not matched to a gene; V was cut back by 4 bases and J by 3 bases. Germline CDR1 and CDR2: SGDLS and YYNGEE. The CDR3 sequence is 14 residues long. The CDR3 DNA reads as TGTGCCAGCAGCCCCCGTACAGGGGACACTGAAGCTTTCTTT. As protein: CASSPRTGDTEAFF. The variable domain in full, completed from reference TRBV9 and TRBJ1-1, reads DSGVTQTPKHLITATGQRVTLRCSPRSGDLSVYWYQQSLDQGLQFLIQYYNGEERAKGNILERFSAQQFPDLHSELNLSSLELGDSALYFCASSPRTGDTEAFFGQGTRLTVV.

The V and J genes are TRBV7-3 and TRBJ2-2; D is unclear. This CDR3 has 15 residues. V lost 5 bases to trimming and J lost 5 bases, with 15 bases between them. In germline, CDR1 is SGHTA, CDR2 FQGTGA. Here the CDR3 reads CASSPDSRGTGELFF. The CDR3 DNA follows: TGTGCCAGCAGCCCTGACTCCCGTGGTACCGGGGAGCTGTTTTTT.

V and J are TRBV6-6 and TRBJ2-3; D is possibly TRBD1 (5 bases). Germline CDR1 MNHNY, CDR2 SVGAGI (reference sequence). Trimming removed 2 bases at V and 4 bases at J, with 10 bases between. This CDR3 spans 14 amino acids. CDR3 protein: CASSYVGASDTQYF. CDR3 nucleotide sequence: TGTGCCAGCAGTTACGTAGGGGCCTCAGATACGCAGTATTTT.

This clone has only one observation. V gene TRBV14 combines with J gene TRBJ1-3, with D hard to call. V was shortened by 1 base and J by 1 base, with 2 bases between the two germline ends. CDR1 is SGHDN and CDR2 is FVKESK in the germline V gene. The CDR3 has 13 amino acids. The DNA for the CDR3 is TGTGCCAGCAGCCAAGCTTCTGGAAACACCATATATTTT. Protein: CASSQASGNTIYF. The whole variable domain, remainder taken from reference TRBV14 and TRBJ1-3, is EAGVTQFPSHSVIEKGQTVTLRCDPISGHDNLYWYRRVMGKEIKFLLHFVKESKQDESGMPNNRFLAERTGGTYSTLKVQPAELEDSGVYFCASSQASGNTIYFGEGSWLTVV.